This T cell receptor (beta chain) was identified in a study of T cell changes during pregnancy in multiple sclerosis (dated by TCRdb to the late 2010s). In terms of the full investigation: Changes in the T cell repertoire over the course of pregnancy were examined in this study in women with multiple sclerosis.

The CDR3, cysteine through phenylalanine, is 13 amino acids long. Only the CDR3 portion is preserved as DNA: 39 bases, with reading frame beginning at the first base. In the germline V gene (reference sequence), CDR1 corresponds to MNHEY and CDR2 to SMNVEV. From V the trimming removes 6 bases and from J it removes 8 bases, while the gene matches leave 6 bases of the junction unaccounted for. Concerning this clone itself: What this receptor recognizes is not known. Per-base qualities were not stored, and no clone one base away is much larger.

Library creation used the immunoSEQ multiplex PCR assay. As stored in TCRdb, this immuneACCESS dataset retains in-frame rearrangements with V and J assigned. A fraction of the clones does not appear; measured against another copy, unresolved V genes explain less than half of the discrepancy, and the remainder lacks a known reason. Across this sample there are about 35,000 clones, with around nine tenths seen only once. The ten largest account for about 0.72% of the sample. The rearrangement combines TRBV27 with TRBJ1-2, and 10 bases in between align with TRBD1. The source was CD4+ T cells from peripheral blood mononuclear cells, collected after pregnancy. This sequence was found in a female donor in good health, enrolled as a control in a pregnancy study. The DNA reads TGTGCCAGCAGCCCCGGGACAGGGGTCGGCTACACCTTC. Its protein is CASSPGTGVGYTF.